This section outlines one TCR beta chain sequence together with its context. This specimen belongs to a study of blood T cell repertoires in COVID-19. Looking at the study overall: The samples span acute and convalescent COVID-19 from the United States, Italy and Spain. PBMCs, B-cell-depleted T cells, or T cells were the source of the cDNA or gDNA that made up the material.

Original data processing: Amplification from reference gene primers served as the basis for estimated nucleated cell counts. The repertoire was sequenced with immunoSEQ multiplex PCR; TCRdb's copy has only in-frame clones and lacks some. V and J calls and clone size are given by that table; D and trimming were obtained from the DNA. The data hold 200,000 to 300,000 clones, with 75% to 90% observed a single time. V lost 3 bases to trimming and J lost 0 bases, with 9 bases between them. This CDR3 spans 15 amino acids. The V gene's germline CDR1 is KGHSH and CDR2 LQKENI. The sequence was collected from a human donor in a cohort sampled during active COVID-19. Sequenced sample: peripheral blood. The chain employs TRBV18 and TRBJ2-1, with a possible D match to TRBD1 (5 bases). Written as DNA, the CDR3 is TGTGCCAGCTCACCTCAGGGCCTCTCCTACAATGAGCAGTTCTTC. It yields the protein CASSPQGLSYNEQFF.